The entry below gives a single T cell receptor (beta chain) sequence along with its context. What it recognizes is unknown. These data are taken from a study of cytomegalovirus exposure and HLA in healthy donors. Study as a whole: Within an early data release were about 80 million unique TCRs drawn from HLA-typed donors.

Study-level findings and limits: A prior analysis recorded that most TCR beta V segments were productive about 87% or about 30% of the time. In a later analysis, parvovirus B19, influenza, CMV and Epstein-Barr virus appeared linked to several top co-occurrence clusters.

With 3 bases clipped from V and 0 bases from J, the junction kept 12 bases outside the gene matches. This CDR3 region has 17 residues. CDR1 is SGHRS, CDR2 YFSETQ, per germline. PCR employed 60 Vbeta and 13 Jbeta primers. TCRdb's copy holds only in-frame clones and misses some; the assay was immunoSEQ multiplex PCR. Among approximately 150,000 clones listed, roughly 80% were seen once. The sequencing input was PBMCs. The origin of this receptor is a man aged 40-50 years in good health and CMV-seronegative. The chain combines TRBV5-1 with TRBJ2-7; 7 nucleotides match TRBD2. The CDR3 protein is CASSSVAGGGLSYEQYF. The CDR3 DNA is TGCGCCAGCAGCTCTGTGGCTGGCGGGGGACTCTCCTACGAGCAGTACTTC.